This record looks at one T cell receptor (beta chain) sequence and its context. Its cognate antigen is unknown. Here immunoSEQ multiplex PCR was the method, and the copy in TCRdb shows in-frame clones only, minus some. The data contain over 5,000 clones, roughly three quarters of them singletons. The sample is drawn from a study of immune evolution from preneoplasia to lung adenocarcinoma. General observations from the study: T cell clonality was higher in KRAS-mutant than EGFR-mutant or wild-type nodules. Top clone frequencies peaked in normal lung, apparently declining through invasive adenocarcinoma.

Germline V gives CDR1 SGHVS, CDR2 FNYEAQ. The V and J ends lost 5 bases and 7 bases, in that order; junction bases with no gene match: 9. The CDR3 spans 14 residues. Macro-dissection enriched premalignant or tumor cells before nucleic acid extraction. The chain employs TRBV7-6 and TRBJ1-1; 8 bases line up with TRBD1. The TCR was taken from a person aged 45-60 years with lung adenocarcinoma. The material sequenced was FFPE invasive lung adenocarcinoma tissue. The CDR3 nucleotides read TGTGCCAGCAGCAATCAACAGGGGGTTGATGAAGCTTTCTTT. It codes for CASSNQQGVDEAFF.